This is a list of T cell receptor beta chains from one sample in a study of identical twins. TCRdb reprocessed the 5' RACE reads via MiXCR and lists one record per CDR3 protein. The table has hundreds of thousands of distinct CDR3 sequences, under 8.5% seen once; the top ten hold less than 2%. These same records also appear under a second study, on yellow fever vaccine responses in identical twins.

Sequenced material: PBMCs. Receptors were obtained from a woman aged 18 to 35 in good health. CDR3s leave out the opening cysteine and the closing phenylalanine or tryptophan. Only part of the rows carry a size: once, few, many, or a class if the clone is expanded.

V	J	size	CDR3
TRBV14	TRBJ2-1	.	ASSHQGARGTYNEQF
TRBV20-1	TRBJ2-6	.	SARGLAGAGANVLT
TRBV5-1	TRBJ1-2	few	ASSLGTGDGYGYT
TRBV18	TRBJ2-7	.	VSSTYSTGGGSYEQY
TRBV4-2	TRBJ2-7	few	ASSQKLAGAPEQY
TRBV7-9	TRBJ1-1	.	ASSLGGRYEAF
TRBV12-3/TRBV12-4	TRBJ1-1	many	ASSLTVMNTEAF
TRBV12-3/TRBV12-4	TRBJ2-6	few	ASSQEGLTSGANVLT
TRBV12-3/TRBV12-4	TRBJ2-1	few	ASSVEGTGNNNEQF
TRBV5-1	TRBJ2-1	.	ASSLAFYETGPGDNEQF
TRBV21-1	TRBJ1-2	many	ASSKGDNGGYT
TRBV15	TRBJ1-6	.	ATSRAGTGATLH
TRBV15	TRBJ2-3	few	ATSNPRDLVGNTQY